What follows are 16 T cell receptor beta chains derived from one specimen sequenced in a study of cytotoxic CD8 clonotypes in ibrutinib-treated CLL. The assay was immunoSEQ multiplex PCR, and TCRdb's table has in-frame clones only and misses some. This sample has roughly 100,000 clones, with approximately 78% found just once. The source was PBMCs, collected after 12 months of ibrutinib treatment. All receptors come from a human donor with chronic lymphocytic leukemia.

V usage is TRBV18 and J usage is TRBJ1-2; 7 bases agree with TRBD1. The CDR3 has 12 amino acids. Germline CDR1 and CDR2: KGHSH and LQKENI. Trimming removed 4 bases from V and 8 bases from J; junction bases left unmatched: 4. In nucleotides, the CDR3 is TGTGCCAGCTCACAAGACAGGGACGGCTACACCTTC. Translation gives CASSQDRDGYTF.

The chain links TRBV7-2 to TRBJ2-7; the match to TRBD2 covers 14 bases. This CDR3 comprises 15 residues. Trimming cost V 3 bases and J 2 bases; bases outside gene matches: 0. Per germline, CDR1 SGHTA and CDR2 FQGNSA. The CDR3 is CASSLTSGGAYEQYF. Written as DNA, the CDR3 is TGTGCCAGCAGCTTGACTAGCGGGGGGGCCTACGAGCAGTACTTC.

The rearrangement links TRBV13 to TRBJ2-1; a possible D gene is TRBD2 (5 bases). Germline CDR1 PRHDT, CDR2 FYEKMQ (reference sequence). V gave up 3 bases and J gave up 10 bases, with 13 bases separating them. This CDR3 has 13 residues. The CDR3 spells CASSFGSEMEQFF. The CDR3 DNA reads TGTGCCAGCAGCTTCGGTAGCGAGATGGAGCAGTTCTTC.

The V call is TRBV27, the J call TRBJ2-6; D remains unclear. There are 12 residues in the CDR3. Trimming pared 6 bases from V and 10 bases from J, leaving 10 bases between. Germline V gives CDR1 MNHEY, CDR2 SMNVEV (reference sequence). CDR3 DNA: TGTGCCAGCAGGGATCCGGGTAACGTCCTGACTTTC. It yields the protein CASRDPGNVLTF.

This chain uses TRBV28 with TRBJ2-5, with unresolved D. The CDR3 consists of 10 residues. Deletions cut 5 bases from V and 3 bases from J, with 1 base between. Germline V gene data show CDR1 as MDHEN and CDR2 as SYDVKM. The CDR3 DNA sequence: TGTGCCAGCAGTGAAGAGACCCAGTACTTC. Its translation is CASSEETQYF.

The rearrangement links TRBV20-1 to TRBJ1-1, with D hard to call. The CDR3 contains 11 residues. V gave up 6 bases and J gave up 6 bases, with 11 bases separating them. The germline gives CDR1 DFQATT, CDR2 SNEGSKA (reference sequence). CDR3 nucleotide sequence: TGCAGTGCGGAAAGGGTCCCTGAAGCTTTCTTT. The encoded protein is CSAERVPEAFF.

The rearrangement uses TRBV6-1 and TRBJ1-5; TRBD1 agrees at 7 bases. The trim removed 11 bases at V and 2 bases at J, leaving 12 bases unmatched. Germline values: CDR1 MNHNS, CDR2 SASEGT. The CDR3 extends over 15 amino acids. As DNA, the CDR3 is TGTGCCGGCTCAACAGGGGTAGGTGGCAATCAGCCCCAGCATTTT. Translation: CAGSTGVGGNQPQHF.

The chain has TRBV11-3 and TRBJ2-3; TRBD2 matches at 16 bases. The CDR3 totals 18 residues. Unmatched junction bases numbered 9, after V lost 5 bases and J lost 4 bases. CDR1 is SGHNT and CDR2 is YENEEA in the germline V gene. CDR3 region: CASSLGLAGGREADTQYF. The DNA of the CDR3 is TGTGCCAGCAGCCTGGGACTAGCGGGGGGGCGTGAGGCAGATACGCAGTATTTT.

The CDR3, as DNA: TGTGCCATCAGATCGGACGGGGGAAGGCAAGAGACCCAGTACTTC. Its protein product is CAIRSDGGRQETQYF. V is TRBV10-3 and J is TRBJ2-5, with TRBD2 as a possible D gene (6 bases). Germline V lookup: CDR1 ENHRY, CDR2 SYGVKD. The germline V and J ends were trimmed by 6 bases and 2 bases, with 16 bases remaining between them. The CDR3 is made up of 15 amino acids.

The J gene is TRBJ2-7, the V gene TRBV2; TRBD2 might be the D (7 bases). This CDR3 contains 14 residues. From germline, CDR1 is SNHLY and CDR2 FYNNEI. The V end was cut by 5 bases, the J end by 3 bases, with 14 bases between. DNA of the CDR3: TGTGCCAGCAGTTCCTGGGGGGGCGGCTACGAGCAGTACTTC. This sequence encodes CASSSWGGGYEQYF.

This chain connects TRBV5-1 to TRBJ1-2; D remains unclear. The V gene lost 4 bases and the J gene lost 8 bases, with 18 bases spanning the gap. Looked up from germline, CDR1 is SGHRS and CDR2 is YFSETQ. This CDR3 has 14 residues. The CDR3 DNA is TGCGCCAGCAGCGAAGGTGCCGGCCTTTCAGGCTACACCTTC. Translated: CASSEGAGLSGYTF.

The rearrangement uses TRBV19 and TRBJ2-2, with no clear D. The CDR3 consists of 15 residues. Germline-derived CDR1 and CDR2 are LNHDA and SQIVND (reference sequence). V lost 5 bases to trimming and J lost 5 bases, with 15 bases between them. The CDR3, as DNA: TGTGCCAGTAGTTGGGGTGGCAGTGGAACCGGGGAGCTGTTTTTT. Encoded protein: CASSWGGSGTGELFF.

The gene calls are TRBV5-1 and TRBJ1-6; TRBD1 matches at 9 bases. Germline values: CDR1 SGHRS, CDR2 YFSETQ. The CDR3 has 15 residues. The junction had 5 bases not matched to a gene; V was cut back by 0 bases and J by 10 bases. The DNA of the CDR3 is TGCGCCAGCAGCTTGGAACGGACAGGGGTCTCACCCCTCCACTTT. Amino acids: CASSLERTGVSPLHF.

This clone was detected only a few times. This chain uses TRBV2 with TRBJ1-2; a weak D match, TRBD1 (5 bases). The V gene's germline CDR1 is SNHLY and CDR2 FYNNEI. Trimming removed 6 bases from V and 6 bases from J, with 17 bases in between. There are 14 residues in the CDR3. CDR3 DNA sequence: TGTGCCAGCAGGCGAGGTTCGGGGGGTGATGGCTACACCTTC. Translating it yields CASRRGSGGDGYTF.

The chain uses TRBV5-5 and TRBJ2-3, with TRBD1 matching over 10 bases. The V segment lost 3 bases and the J segment 2 bases; nucleotides outside the gene matches: 3. The CDR3 is 15 amino acids. Germline V gene sequence: CDR1 SGHKS, CDR2 YYEKEE (reference sequence). CDR3 sequence: CASSSDRGSTDTQYF. CDR3 DNA: TGTGCCAGCAGCTCGGACAGGGGGTCCACAGATACGCAGTATTTT.

This clone has a handful of counts. The V and J genes are TRBV10-3 and TRBJ1-3; unclear D gene. This CDR3 is built from 15 residues. The ends were cut back, 0 bases at V and 2 bases at J, with 8 bases in the middle. Germline loops: CDR1 ENHRY, CDR2 SYGVKD. The CDR3 DNA is TGTGCCATCAGTGAGTCGAGAGAAGCTGGAAACACCATATATTTT. Translated: CAISESREAGNTIYF.